These 13 T cell receptor beta chains were sequenced from one sample in a study of blood T cell repertoires in COVID-19. Clones were read by immunoSEQ multiplex PCR, and TCRdb kept only the in-frame ones, dropping some. Counted here are about 220,000 clones, roughly 87% occurring once; the ten biggest clones make up roughly 2%. Source material: peripheral blood. These TCRs come from a man aged 40-49 years with active or convalescent COVID-19.

The V and J genes are TRBV27 and TRBJ2-7; TRBD2 matches 10 bases. This CDR3 region has 12 residues. V lost 6 bases and J lost 6; bases outside the gene matches: 2. Germline V gene data show CDR1 as MNHEY and CDR2 as SMNVEV (reference sequence). The CDR3 is CASSLAGVEQYF. Here the CDR3 DNA reads TGTGCCAGCAGCCTAGCGGGAGTCGAGCAGTACTTC.

The V call is TRBV5-1, the J call TRBJ1-5, with no clear D. There are 11 residues in the CDR3. Germline V gene data show CDR1 as SGHRS and CDR2 as YFSETQ. Deletions cut 3 bases from V and 8 bases from J, with 6 bases between. The CDR3 region has the DNA TGCGCCAGCAGCTATCTTGAGCCCCAGCATTTT. Translating gives CASSYLEPQHF.

The CDR3 is CASSEQGASYNEQFF. The CDR3 DNA reads as TGCGCCAGCAGTGAACAGGGGGCTTCCTACAATGAGCAGTTCTTC. V and J are TRBV10-1 and TRBJ2-1; TRBD1 matches 9 bases. CDR3 length: 15 residues. V lost 3 bases and J lost 1; bases outside the gene matches: 1. The germline V gene has CDR1 WNHNN and CDR2 SYGVQD (reference sequence).

The V gene is TRBV27, the J gene TRBJ2-7, with D perhaps TRBD2 (6 bases). The V gene's germline CDR1 is MNHEY and CDR2 SMNVEV (reference sequence). This CDR3 comprises 14 residues. V was pared by 6 bases and J by 6 bases, with 18 bases between. This CDR3 is CASSPGLSVFEQYF. The CDR3 coding sequence is TGTGCCAGCAGCCCGGGACTGAGCGTCTTCGAGCAGTACTTC.

This sequence joins TRBV11-2 and TRBJ1-1, with D perhaps TRBD1 (6 bases). Germline CDR1 reads SGHAT; CDR2 reads FQNNGV. The CDR3 runs to 16 residues. V was cut by 0 bases and J by 0 bases, with 11 bases left in between. The CDR3 DNA reads as TGTGCCAGCAGCTTAGACAGGGGTAGGATGAACACTGAAGCTTTCTTT. This gives the protein CASSLDRGRMNTEAFF.

The V and J genes are TRBV5-1 and TRBJ1-6, with TRBD1 identical over 7 bases. Trimming at V came to 0 bases and at J to 6 bases, leaving 0 bases not matched to a gene. Germline CDR1 SGHRS, CDR2 YFSETQ. There are 14 residues in the CDR3. CDR3 bases: TGCGCCAGCAGCTTGGGACAGGGTAATTCACCCCTCCACTTT. Encoded protein: CASSLGQGNSPLHF.

The chain employs TRBV3-1 (or the pseudogene TRBV3-2) and TRBJ1-2, with D perhaps matching TRBD1 (6 bases). CDR3 length: 13 residues. With 1 base removed from V and 7 bases from J, the gap between germline ends came to 10 bases. Germline V CDR1 and CDR2: LGHDT, YNNKEL (reference sequence). CDR3 DNA sequence: TGTGCCAGCAGCCAAGCAGGGGTAGGTGGCTACACCTTC. Translated, it gives CASSQAGVGGYTF.

The V and J genes are TRBV9 and TRBJ2-1, with a tentative D call TRBD2 (6 bases). This CDR3 spans 15 amino acids. Germline lookup yields CDR1 SGDLS and CDR2 YYNGEE. V lost 3 bases and J lost 2, with 12 bases in between. CDR3 loop: CASSEAGPTYNEQFF. DNA of the CDR3: TGTGCCAGCAGCGAGGCGGGACCAACCTACAATGAGCAGTTCTTC.

The chain has TRBV11-2 and TRBJ1-3; D remains ambiguous. V was cut by 3 bases and J by 3 bases, with 6 bases left in between. Germline CDR1 and CDR2: SGHAT and FQNNGV. The CDR3 totals 13 residues. CDR3 DNA sequence: TGTGCCAGCAGCTTGAGTCTTGGAAACACCATATATTTT. This codes for CASSLSLGNTIYF.

The chain carries TRBV27 and TRBJ2-7; 7 bases line up with TRBD1. CDR3 size: 15 residues. Germline values: CDR1 MNHEY, CDR2 SMNVEV (reference sequence). The ends lost 0 bases at V and 3 bases at J; junction bases unmatched: 5. The CDR3 DNA sequence: TGTGCCAGCAGTTTATCCGGGGACAGTGGCTACGAGCAGTACTTC. It is translated as CASSLSGDSGYEQYF.

The chain has TRBV4-1 and TRBJ2-7; D is uncertain. The CDR3 sequence is 14 residues long. CDR1 and CDR2 (germline): MGHRA, YSYEKL. V lost 1 base and J lost 3, with 10 bases in between. CDR3 DNA: TGCGCCAGCAGCCAAGGGTCTGACTTCTACGAGCAGTACTTC. It codes for CASSQGSDFYEQYF.

This chain links TRBV12-2 with TRBJ2-2; the table's D call, TRBD2, has no DNA check behind it. TRBV12-2 is labeled a pseudogene. CDR3 length: 11 amino acids. CDR3 DNA sequence: TGTGCAAGGAGGTGGAACGGGGAGCTGTTTTTT. It is translated as CARRWNGELFF.

For this clone: Additional DNA sequences in this sample encode the identical CDR3. The chain has TRBV9 and TRBJ1-2, with 7 bases matching TRBD1. The CDR3 extends over 13 amino acids. Germline V gene sequence: CDR1 SGDLS, CDR2 YYNGEE. The trim removed 0 bases at V and 6 bases at J, leaving 2 bases unmatched. The CDR3 here is CASSVGQGDGYTF. DNA for the CDR3: TGTGCCAGCAGCGTAGGTCAGGGGGATGGCTACACCTTC.